The 18 T cell receptor beta chains presented below share a single source sample, sequenced in a study of EBV T-cell therapy then PD-1 blockade in nasopharyngeal carcinoma. Measured with immunoSEQ multiplex PCR; TCRdb has only the in-frame clones, and not every one. The sample yields approximately 21,000 clones, roughly 84% seen once. The treatment was: AdE1-LMPpoly-expanded autologous EBV-specific T-cell therapy followed by anti-PD-1 nivolumab. No antigen is known for these receptors. This specimen was CD8+ T cells from blood, taken at approximately day 64 from a patient whose treatment included autologous EBV-specific T cells and nivolumab. The source of these receptors is a man in his forties or fifties with nasopharyngeal carcinoma.

J is TRBJ1-4 and V is TRBV27; D unresolved. V dropped 5 bases and J dropped 0 bases, with 10 bases sitting between them. Per the germline V gene, CDR1 is MNHEY and CDR2 is SMNVEV (reference sequence). CDR3 length: 15 residues. CDR3: CASSPRLATNEKLFF. The CDR3 DNA reads TGTGCCAGCAGTCCCCGGTTGGCAACTAATGAAAAACTGTTTTTT.

In the case of this clone: Other DNA sequences in the same sample also yield this CDR3. This sequence joins TRBV6-5 and TRBJ1-1; no firm D call. This CDR3 has 13 amino acids. Trimming cost V 2 bases and J 4 bases, with 8 bases left between them. CDR1 is MNHEY, CDR2 SVGAGI, per germline. The DNA of the CDR3 is TGTGCCAGCAGTTACGGCCGGGGCACTGAAGCTTTCTTT. Encoded protein: CASSYGRGTEAFF.

The rearrangement joins TRBV4-3 to TRBJ1-6, with D possibly TRBD1 on 5 matching bases. Germline V lookup: CDR1 LGHNA, CDR2 YSLEER. V lost 0 bases and J lost 4, with 16 bases in between. The CDR3 is made up of 18 amino acids. The CDR3 DNA reads as TGCGCCAGCAGCCAAGATGAGTTGGGGGGTCTTTATAATTCACCCCTCCACTTT. Translated, it gives CASSQDELGGLYNSPLHF.

V and J are TRBV6-4 and TRBJ2-1; 12 bases are a match to TRBD2. This CDR3 contains 15 residues. V gave up 5 bases and J gave up 4 bases; unmatched junction bases: 3. Germline CDR1 MRHNA, CDR2 SNTAGT. DNA of the CDR3: TGTGCCAGCAGTCCGGGACTAGCGGGTTACAATGAGCAGTTCTTC. Residues: CASSPGLAGYNEQFF.

In this sample, this clone is medium-sized. The chain employs TRBV27 and TRBJ2-3, with 13 bases aligning to TRBD2. Germline values: CDR1 MNHEY, CDR2 SMNVEV (reference sequence). V was clipped by 7 bases and J by 2 bases; unmatched bases: 6. This CDR3 is built from 16 residues. CDR3 in amino acids: CASTQGLAGLTDTQYF. CDR3 coding DNA: TGTGCCAGCACTCAGGGACTAGCGGGACTCACAGATACGCAGTATTTT.

The rearrangement uses TRBV9 and TRBJ2-2, with D perhaps matching TRBD1 (6 bases). The CDR3 is made up of 15 amino acids. Trimming left V 0 bases short and J 4 bases short, with 10 bases between. CDR1 SGDLS and CDR2 YYNGEE come from the germline V gene. The CDR3 region has the DNA TGTGCCAGCAGCGTAGTGATAGGGGGCACCGGGGAGCTGTTTTTT. Translated, it gives CASSVVIGGTGELFF.

For the CDR3, the DNA is TGTGCCAGCAGCTTGGATCTGGGGCGAGGAGAGACCCAGTACTTC. Protein: CASSLDLGRGETQYF. The chain couples TRBV5-5 to TRBJ2-5; a possible D gene is TRBD1 (5 bases). Germline CDR1 and CDR2: SGHKS and YYEKEE (reference sequence). The germline V and J ends were trimmed by 0 bases and 4 bases, with 13 bases remaining between them. This CDR3 comprises 15 residues.

The chain is built from TRBV6-5 and TRBJ1-2; TRBD1 agrees at 8 bases. With 5 bases clipped from V and 8 bases from J, the junction kept 10 bases outside the gene matches. This CDR3 is built from 14 residues. Germline V gene lookup returns CDR1 MNHEY and CDR2 SVGAGI. DNA for the CDR3: TGTGCCAGCAGTATTACCAGGGGGCTTAGCGGCTACACCTTC. Residues: CASSITRGLSGYTF.

CDR3 protein: CASSIDLTGRNTEAFF. CDR3 nucleotide sequence: TGTGCCAGTAGTATAGATCTCACAGGGAGGAACACTGAAGCTTTCTTT. The V call is TRBV19, the J call TRBJ1-1; possibly TRBD1 for D (6 bases). This CDR3 is 16 amino acids long. CDR1 is LNHDA, CDR2 SQIVND, per germline (reference sequence). The V and J ends lost 0 bases and 1 base respectively, with 12 bases between them.

The rearrangement links TRBV9 to TRBJ2-3, with D unresolved. The CDR3 consists of 14 residues. Germline CDR1 reads SGDLS; CDR2 reads YYNGEE. V dropped 3 bases and J dropped 4 bases, with 12 bases sitting between them. The CDR3 protein is CASSDGYDPDTQYF. The DNA of the CDR3 is TGTGCCAGCAGCGACGGATATGACCCAGATACGCAGTATTTT.

V gene TRBV19 combines with J gene TRBJ2-7; 7 nucleotides align to TRBD1. This CDR3 spans 14 amino acids. The trim removed 6 bases at V and 2 bases at J, leaving 7 bases unmatched. Germline CDR1 reads LNHDA; CDR2 reads SQIVND (reference sequence). The CDR3 DNA sequence: TGTGCCAGTAGCCCCCGACAGGGTCCCTACGAGCAGTACTTC. This sequence encodes CASSPRQGPYEQYF.

This chain joins TRBV7-2 and TRBJ1-5; TRBD1 might be the D (5 bases). This CDR3 has 14 amino acids. Germline V gene lookup returns CDR1 SGHTA and CDR2 FQGNSA. V was pared by 1 base and J by 10 bases, with 14 bases between. The CDR3 region has the DNA TGTGCCAGCAGCTTAGTCGGAGGGGAAGGACCCCAGCATTTT. Residues: CASSLVGGEGPQHF.

This clone has only one observation. The chain joins TRBV19 to TRBJ1-1; D gene unclear. Germline CDR1 is LNHDA and CDR2 is SQIVND (reference sequence). V gave up 1 base and J gave up 5 bases, with 5 bases separating them. This CDR3 has 12 amino acids. CDR3 nucleotides: TGTGCCAGTAGTATAGGGCAGACTGAAGCTTTCTTT. Its protein product is CASSIGQTEAFF.

This chain uses TRBV9 with TRBJ1-2; weak D call: TRBD1 (5 bases). CDR1 and CDR2 (germline): SGDLS, YYNGEE. The CDR3 is made up of 16 amino acids. Trimming pared 0 bases from V and 1 base from J, leaving 13 bases between. In DNA form, the CDR3 reads TGTGCCAGCAGCGTAGGGGCAGTGGGGCGTAACTATGGCTACACCTTC. Its translation: CASSVGAVGRNYGYTF.

V is TRBV2 and J is TRBJ1-2, with unresolved D. The CDR3 has 15 residues. Germline V lookup: CDR1 SNHLY, CDR2 FYNNEI. Trimming shortened V by 2 bases and J by 0 bases, and 10 bases separated the two germline ends. The CDR3 DNA follows: TGTGCCAGCAGTGAAAGTACAGCAGCTAACTATGGCTACACCTTC. Amino acid sequence: CASSESTAANYGYTF. Looking up the rest from reference TRBV2 and TRBJ1-2 gives the full variable domain: EPEVTQTPSHQVTQMGQEVILRCVPISNHLYFYWYRQILGQKVEFLVSFYNNEISEKSEIFDDQFSVERPDGSNFTLKIRSTKLEDSAMYFCASSESTAANYGYTFGSGTRLTVV.

The chain links TRBV30 to TRBJ1-5; the match to TRBD1 covers 11 bases. Germline V gene lookup returns CDR1 GTSNPN and CDR2 SVGIG (reference sequence). Trimming removed 3 bases from V and 5 bases from J; junction bases left unmatched: 3. This CDR3 has 14 residues. This chain's CDR3 is CAWRGDRGDQPQHF. Written as DNA, the CDR3 is TGTGCCTGGAGGGGGGACAGGGGGGATCAGCCCCAGCATTTT.

The CDR3 is CASSLIEGGNTEAFF. The CDR3 nucleotides are TGTGCCAGCAGCTTAATTGAGGGGGGCAACACTGAAGCTTTCTTT. The J gene is TRBJ1-1, the V gene TRBV7-9; perhaps TRBD1 as D (6 bases). Germline values: CDR1 SEHNR, CDR2 FQNEAQ (reference sequence). V lost 2 bases and J lost 2, with 12 bases in between. The CDR3 consists of 15 residues.

The rearrangement uses TRBV28 and TRBJ2-5; tentatively, D is TRBD1 (8 bases). Germline CDR1 reads MDHEN; CDR2 reads SYDVKM. The CDR3 is 15 residues long. The ends were cut back, 3 bases at V and 5 bases at J, with 16 bases in the middle. The CDR3 DNA follows: TGTGCCAGCAGTTTCCCTGGACAGGGAGGGGAGACCCAGTACTTC. It yields the protein CASSFPGQGGETQYF. The variable domain in full, completed from reference TRBV28 and TRBJ2-5, reads DVKVTQSSRYLVKRTGEKVFLECVQDMDHENMFWYRQDPGLGLRLIYFSYDVKMKEKGDIPEGYSVSREKKERFSLILESASTNQTSMYLCASSFPGQGGETQYFGPGTRLLVL.